This entry lists 24 T cell receptor beta chains sequenced from one sample in a study of blood T cell repertoires in COVID-19. Profiled with immunoSEQ multiplex PCR; TCRdb holds only in-frame clones, not every one. The data show approximately 240,000 clones, about 89% seen once. Sequenced sample: PBMCs or T cells enriched from blood (not recorded which). The receptors come from a woman aged 18-29 years who had recovered from COVID-19.

The chain links TRBV5-4 to TRBJ2-3, with 8 positions matching TRBD2. The trim removed 4 bases at V and 2 bases at J, leaving 6 bases unmatched. Germline CDR1 is SGHNT and CDR2 is YYREEE (reference sequence). This CDR3 region has 15 residues. The CDR3 region has the DNA TGTGCCAGCAGCGCGAGCGGGAGAGACACAGATACGCAGTATTTT. Translating gives CASSASGRDTDTQYF.

The DNA for the CDR3 is TGTGCCAGAAAGTCCGTGGGCGATGGCTACACCTTC. Protein sequence: CARKSVGDGYTF. The chain uses TRBV2 and TRBJ1-2, with D hard to call. Germline V gives CDR1 SNHLY, CDR2 FYNNEI. With 9 bases removed from V and 6 bases from J, the gap between germline ends came to 14 bases. The CDR3 is made up of 12 amino acids.

V is TRBV3-1 (or the pseudogene TRBV3-2) and J is TRBJ1-6; D gene unclear. Deletions cut 0 bases from V and 7 bases from J, with 4 bases between. Germline CDR1 is LGHDT and CDR2 is YNNKEL (reference sequence). The CDR3 extends over 13 amino acids. CDR3 amino acids: CASSQDSNSPLHF. CDR3 sequence (DNA): TGTGCCAGCAGCCAAGATTCGAATTCACCCCTCCACTTT.

The chain is built from TRBV25-1 and TRBJ1-2; tentative D call: TRBD1 (5 bases). CDR3 length: 13 amino acids. Trimming stripped 0 bases from V and 4 bases from J, with 6 bases between. Per germline, CDR1 MGHDK and CDR2 SYGVNS. The CDR3: CASSEYGGYGYTF. CDR3 DNA sequence: TGTGCCAGCAGTGAATACGGGGGCTATGGCTACACCTTC.

This chain links TRBV19 with TRBJ1-5; 7 positions match TRBD1. Looked up from germline, CDR1 is LNHDA and CDR2 is SQIVND (reference sequence). The CDR3 consists of 13 residues. Germline trimming cut 8 bases from V and 6 bases from J; bases unmatched to any gene: 7. Here the CDR3 reads CASHRGSGQPQHF. The CDR3 coding sequence is TGTGCCAGTCACAGGGGATCGGGTCAGCCCCAGCATTTT.

V gene TRBV10-3 combines with J gene TRBJ2-3; unclear D gene. Between the trimmed V and J ends, which lost 0 bases and 4 bases, there was a span of 11 bases. CDR1 and CDR2 from the germline V gene are ENHRY and SYGVKD. The CDR3 consists of 15 residues. The DNA for the CDR3 is TGTGCCATCAGTGAGTCGTCCCAGCGTGCAGATACGCAGTATTTT. Amino acid sequence: CAISESSQRADTQYF.

The chain couples TRBV7-6 to TRBJ2-7, with 7 bases matching TRBD1. The CDR3 consists of 14 residues. After removal of 0 bases from V and 6 bases from J, the junction contained 5 bases not matched to a gene. Germline CDR1 SGHVS, CDR2 FNYEAQ. The CDR3 DNA follows: TGTGCCAGCAGCTTAGCCACAGGGGATTCCGAGCAGTACTTC. It is translated as CASSLATGDSEQYF.

The chain employs TRBV27 and TRBJ2-7; D not resolved. CDR3 length: 13 residues. Germline V CDR1 and CDR2: MNHEY, SMNVEV (reference sequence). Between the trimmed V and J ends, which lost 2 bases and 6 bases, there was a span of 11 bases. DNA of the CDR3: TGTGCCAGCAGTTTACCTCCCCCCTCCGAGCAGTACTTC. This gives the protein CASSLPPPSEQYF.

The chain employs TRBV19 and TRBJ1-1; D is possibly TRBD1 (5 bases). Per the germline V gene, CDR1 is LNHDA and CDR2 is SQIVND (reference sequence). This CDR3 is built from 14 residues. V lost 5 bases and J 10 bases, leaving 20 bases between the germline ends. In nucleotides, the CDR3 is TGTGCCAGTAGTCTCCTAATACCGGATCAGGGAGCTTTCTTT. Protein sequence: CASSLLIPDQGAFF.

This chain connects TRBV5-4 to TRBJ1-1, with a weak D call TRBD1 (6 bases). Germline lookup yields CDR1 SGHNT and CDR2 YYREEE (reference sequence). The V and J ends lost 0 bases and 3 bases respectively, with 15 bases between them. The CDR3 has 16 amino acids. CDR3 in DNA: TGTGCCAGCAGCTTGGGTGGCAGGGGATCGGACACTGAAGCTTTCTTT. Its protein product is CASSLGGRGSDTEAFF.

The chain joins TRBV2 to TRBJ1-1; D not resolved. This CDR3 has 11 residues. The germline V gene encodes CDR1 SNHLY and CDR2 FYNNEI. Between the trimmed V and J ends, which lost 8 bases and 1 base, there was a span of 5 bases. In DNA form, the CDR3 reads TGTGCCAGCGAGGGGAACACTGAAGCTTTCTTT. It translates to CASEGNTEAFF.

This chain connects TRBV19 to TRBJ2-3; 9 bases fit TRBD1. V trimming: 7 bases; J trimming: 2 bases; junction bases outside the gene matches: 7. The CDR3 has 15 residues. Germline V CDR1 and CDR2: LNHDA, SQIVND (reference sequence). The CDR3: CASTLGQGSTDTQYF. The CDR3 DNA sequence: TGTGCCAGTACCCTTGGACAGGGGTCCACAGATACGCAGTATTTT.

The J gene is TRBJ2-1, the V gene TRBV19, with 9 bases lining up with TRBD2. From germline, CDR1 is LNHDA and CDR2 SQIVND (reference sequence). The CDR3 extends over 15 amino acids. The trim removed 5 bases at V and 7 bases at J, leaving 9 bases unmatched. This CDR3 is CASSPHKAGGNEQFF. CDR3 nucleotide sequence: TGTGCCAGTAGTCCGCATAAGGCGGGGGGGAATGAGCAGTTCTTC.

The gene calls are TRBV9 and TRBJ2-7; D unclear. Trimming left V 4 bases short and J 5 bases short, with 16 bases between. The V gene's germline CDR1 is SGDLS and CDR2 YYNGEE. There are 14 residues in the CDR3. The chain's CDR3 is CASSPLPAADEQYF. For the CDR3, the DNA is TGTGCCAGCAGCCCACTCCCCGCCGCCGACGAGCAGTACTTC.

V and J are TRBV29-1 and TRBJ2-7, with D unclear. Germline V gene data show CDR1 as SQVTM and CDR2 as ANQGSEA. The CDR3 contains 14 residues. V was cut by 1 base and J by 0 bases, with 10 bases left in between. DNA for the CDR3: TGCAGCGTTGAAGGGCAGGCCCCCTCCTACGAGCAGTACTTC. Translation: CSVEGQAPSYEQYF.

This chain connects TRBV9 to TRBJ2-3; D not resolved. Germline CDR1 SGDLS, CDR2 YYNGEE. Trimming took off 0 bases at V and 2 bases at J, with 7 bases between the two ends. This CDR3 contains 14 residues. The CDR3: CASSVGQATDTQYF. CDR3 in DNA: TGTGCCAGCAGCGTAGGCCAGGCCACAGATACGCAGTATTTT.

This chain uses TRBV5-5 with TRBJ2-7, with 7 bases lining up with TRBD2. V dropped 0 bases and J dropped 0; count of bases not matched to a gene: 3. The germline gives CDR1 SGHKS, CDR2 YYEKEE (reference sequence). The CDR3 extends over 15 amino acids. The CDR3 region is CASSLVASGSYEQYF. CDR3 nucleotide sequence: TGTGCCAGCAGCTTGGTCGCTAGCGGCTCCTACGAGCAGTACTTC.

The chain is built from TRBV3-1 (or the pseudogene TRBV3-2) and TRBJ1-5; D gene uncertain. Germline V gives CDR1 LGHDT, CDR2 YNNKEL (reference sequence). Trimming left V 4 bases short and J 4 bases short, with 17 bases between. The CDR3 contains 16 residues. The CDR3 is CASSRSPGSGNQPQHF. The DNA for the CDR3 is TGTGCCAGCAGCCGGTCCCCAGGTAGTGGGAATCAGCCCCAGCATTTT.

The genes are TRBV4-1 and TRBJ2-7; 7 positions match TRBD2. Trimming cost V 0 bases and J 3 bases; bases outside gene matches: 8. This CDR3 is 16 amino acids long. The germline gives CDR1 MGHRA, CDR2 YSYEKL. CDR3 sequence: CASSQDMGGQHYEQYF. In DNA, the CDR3 is TGCGCCAGCAGCCAAGATATGGGAGGGCAACACTACGAGCAGTACTTC.

The chain links TRBV2 to TRBJ1-2; 7 bases are a match to TRBD1. V lost 7 bases and J lost 8; bases outside the gene matches: 4. There are 11 residues in the CDR3. The germline V gene encodes CDR1 SNHLY and CDR2 FYNNEI. The CDR3 sequence: CASKGQEGYTF. CDR3 bases: TGTGCCAGCAAAGGACAGGAGGGCTACACCTTC.

This rearrangement joins TRBV3-1 (or the pseudogene TRBV3-2) to TRBJ2-1, with 8 bases fitting TRBD2. The CDR3 contains 13 residues. The trim removed 3 bases at V and 14 bases at J, leaving 9 bases unmatched. Germline V CDR1 and CDR2: LGHDT, YNNKEL (reference sequence). CDR3 nucleotide sequence: TGTGCCAGCAGCCAGAGTAGCGGGGAACGGAAGTTCTTC. It yields the protein CASSQSSGERKFF.

The chain couples TRBV2 to TRBJ1-4, with unresolved D. V dropped 4 bases and J dropped 8 bases, with 11 bases sitting between them. Germline V gene lookup returns CDR1 SNHLY and CDR2 FYNNEI. This CDR3 contains 13 residues. This CDR3 reads CASSVHPQEKLFF. In nucleotides, the CDR3 is TGTGCCAGCAGTGTACACCCGCAGGAAAAACTGTTTTTT.

The rearrangement links TRBV28 to TRBJ1-5; D gene uncertain. V was pared by 6 bases and J by 5 bases, with 14 bases between. CDR1 and CDR2 (germline): MDHEN, SYDVKM. The CDR3 loop spans 14 amino acids. CDR3 nucleotides: TGTGCCAGCAGCCCTATTTTGTCATATCAGCCCCAGCATTTT. Amino acids: CASSPILSYQPQHF.

This chain uses TRBV5-1 with TRBJ2-6; D not resolved. Germline CDR1 SGHRS, CDR2 YFSETQ. V was clipped by 0 bases and J by 4 bases, with 8 bases between them. This CDR3 spans 15 amino acids. CDR3 sequence reads: CASSLEPRGANVLTF. The CDR3 nucleotides are TGCGCCAGCAGCTTGGAGCCGCGAGGGGCCAACGTCCTGACTTTC.